A single sample is the source of the 19 T cell receptor beta chains below, sequenced in a study of T-cell reconstitution after alpha-beta-depleted transplantation in children. Preparing the TCRbeta library involved the use of unique molecular identifiers. TCRdb recomputed calls from the PCR reads with MiXCR, one row per CDR3 protein. The sample lists 73,000 or so distinct CDR3 sequences; roughly 4.9% were seen once. This sample comprised PBMCs, mostly from graft donor cells, obtained 180 days after TCRalphabeta/CD19-depleted stem cell transplant. The source is a boy under two years old who had a stem cell transplant for acute myeloid leukemia, so the T cells may come from the graft donor.

Comments on this clonotype: This may be a read error: a much more frequent sequence differs by one nucleotide. The V call is TRBV20-1, the J call TRBJ1-1, with D perhaps TRBD1 (5 bases). Trimming took 6 bases from V and 6 from J, leaving 14 bases between them. This CDR3 contains 12 residues. Germline V gives CDR1 DFQATT, CDR2 SNEGSKA (reference sequence). DNA of the CDR3: TGCAGTGCGCTGGGACGCCCGGCTGAAGCTTTCTTT. Translation gives CSALGRPAEAFF.

This clonotype showed up many times. The chain carries TRBV20-1 and TRBJ2-6; possible D gene TRBD2, 5 bases. The CDR3 runs to 15 residues. The V gene's germline CDR1 is DFQATT and CDR2 SNEGSKA (reference sequence). Deletions cut 6 bases from V and 0 bases from J, with 12 bases between. This CDR3 reads CSAAGRSSGANVLTF. CDR3 nucleotides: TGCAGTGCCGCGGGTCGCAGCTCTGGGGCCAACGTCCTGACTTTC.

This clonotype was counted at least ten times. V is TRBV18 and J is TRBJ1-1; D possibly corresponds to TRBD1 (5 bases). The ends were cut back, 6 bases at V and 5 bases at J, with 13 bases in the middle. Germline V gives CDR1 KGHSH, CDR2 LQKENI. CDR3 length equals 13 residues. Here the CDR3 reads CASSRGSRTEAFF. CDR3 bases: TGTGCCAGCTCCCGGGGGAGTCGAACTGAAGCTTTCTTT.

This clonotype was counted at least ten times. The V and J genes are TRBV7-9 and TRBJ2-3; the D gene could be TRBD1 or TRBD2 (5 bases each). CDR1 and CDR2 from the germline V gene are SEHNR and FQNEAQ (reference sequence). The CDR3 is made up of 12 amino acids. V lost 1 base and J lost 12, with 11 bases in between. The DNA for the CDR3 is TGTGCCAGCAGCTTAGGGGGGTCCGTTCAGTATTTT. Its translation: CASSLGGSVQYF.

This clonotype was recorded many times. The chain links TRBV5-5 to TRBJ1-5; unclear D gene. The CDR3 runs 13 residues. The V gene lost 2 bases and the J gene lost 1 base, with 4 bases spanning the gap. CDR1 SGHKS and CDR2 YYEKEE come from the germline V gene (reference sequence). This CDR3 reads CASSFWSNQPQHF. The CDR3, as DNA: TGTGCCAGCAGCTTTTGGAGCAATCAGCCCCAGCATTTT. The full variable domain, its missing parts supplied by reference TRBV5-5 and TRBJ1-5, is DAGVTQSPTHLIKTRGQQVTLRCSPISGHKSVSWYQQVLGQGPQFIFQYYEKEERGRGNFPDRFSARQFPNYSSELNVNALLLGDSALYLCASSFWSNQPQHFGDGTRLSIL.

V and J are TRBV19 and TRBJ2-3; 9 bases line up with TRBD2. Per the germline V gene, CDR1 is LNHDA and CDR2 is SQIVND (reference sequence). With 1 base clipped from V and 7 bases from J, the junction kept 9 bases outside the gene matches. The CDR3 is made up of 16 amino acids. DNA of the CDR3: TGTGCCAGTAGTATAGTGGCGGGACTAGCTGCAAATACGCAGTATTTT. Protein: CASSIVAGLAANTQYF.

This clonotype was seen repeatedly, ten times or more. The chain carries TRBV6-5 and TRBJ1-4, with D tentatively TRBD1 (5 bases). CDR3 length equals 15 residues. The germline gives CDR1 MNHEY, CDR2 SVGAGI. Trimming cost V 6 bases and J 4 bases, with 15 bases left between them. The CDR3: CASRRGSRDNEKLFF. CDR3 nucleotide sequence: TGTGCCAGCAGGAGAGGGTCCAGGGATAATGAAAAACTGTTTTTT.

This clonotype was recorded at least ten times. This chain connects TRBV4-2 to TRBJ1-6; D is uncertain. This CDR3 region has 14 residues. Trimming shortened V by 1 base and J by 9 bases, and 10 bases separated the two germline ends. In germline, CDR1 is LGHNA, CDR2 YNFKEQ. The CDR3 DNA reads TGTGCCAGCAGCCAAGTTCTCGCTAGTTCACCCCTCCACTTT. Amino acids: CASSQVLASSPLHF.

At least ten counts were recorded for this clonotype. This chain links TRBV7-9 with TRBJ2-5; D may correspond to TRBD1 or TRBD2 (6 bases each). CDR1 is SEHNR and CDR2 is FQNEAQ in the germline V gene (reference sequence). This CDR3 has 15 amino acids. Trimming pared 6 bases from V and 5 bases from J, leaving 19 bases between. CDR3 sequence reads: CASSPSLGGAETQYF. The CDR3 DNA follows: TGTGCCAGCAGTCCCTCCTTGGGGGGCGCGGAGACCCAGTACTTC.

This clonotype was counted ten times or more. The genes are TRBV10-2 and TRBJ2-2; D ambiguous. This CDR3 is 11 amino acids long. Trimming removed 2 bases at V and 9 bases at J, with 4 bases between. CDR1 is WSHSY and CDR2 is SAAADI in the germline V gene. The CDR3 loop is CASSEARELFF. In nucleotides, the CDR3 is TGCGCCAGCAGTGAGGCAAGGGAGCTGTTTTTT.

In its sample, this clonotype was seen many times. The chain uses TRBV20-1 and TRBJ1-6; possibly TRBD1 for D (6 bases). The CDR3 covers 16 residues. Between the trimmed V and J ends, which lost 2 bases and 3 bases, there was a span of 14 bases. Per germline, CDR1 DFQATT and CDR2 SNEGSKA (reference sequence). CDR3 DNA sequence: TGCAGTGCTAGACCTTTTGGACAGAGCTATAATTCACCCCTCCACTTT. Its translation is CSARPFGQSYNSPLHF.

This clonotype was seen ten or more times. The rearrangement links TRBV12-3 or TRBV12-4 to TRBJ2-3, with D possibly being TRBD2 (7 bases). V lost 1 base and J lost 5, with 19 bases in between. The CDR3 is made up of 17 amino acids. The CDR3 DNA follows: TGTGCCAGCAGTTTAGGGGGTGGGGGGGGCCTAATAGATACGCAGTATTTT. Translated, it gives CASSLGGGGGLIDTQYF.

V is TRBV29-1 and J is TRBJ2-1; D is tentatively TRBD1 or TRBD2 (7 bases each). Trimming shortened V by 5 bases and J by 2 bases, and 16 bases separated the two germline ends. Germline V lookup: CDR1 SQVTM, CDR2 ANQGSEA. The CDR3 sequence is 15 residues long. The CDR3 DNA is TGCAGCGTTAGGGAGGGGGCGACCCCCTACAATGAGCAGTTCTTC. Encoded protein: CSVREGATPYNEQFF.

This clonotype was recorded at least ten times. The chain is built from TRBV10-3 and TRBJ2-7; 9 nucleotides match TRBD1. Trimming cost V 4 bases and J 4 bases; bases outside gene matches: 5. From germline, CDR1 is ENHRY and CDR2 SYGVKD. CDR3 length: 14 amino acids. As DNA, the CDR3 is TGTGCCATCAGTGGGGGACAGGGTAGTTACGAGCAGTACTTC. As protein: CAISGGQGSYEQYF.

This clonotype was seen many times. The CDR3 reads CASSEGQGIRYGYTF. The CDR3 DNA follows: TGTGCCAGCAGCGAAGGACAGGGTATACGCTATGGCTACACCTTC. This sequence joins TRBV11-2 and TRBJ1-2, with TRBD1 matching 8 bases. V dropped 5 bases and J dropped 4; count of bases not matched to a gene: 9. In germline, CDR1 is SGHAT, CDR2 FQNNGV. The CDR3 loop spans 15 amino acids.

This clonotype was recorded many times. The chain joins TRBV20-1 to TRBJ1-6, with D possibly being TRBD1 (5 bases). V was shortened by 3 bases and J by 8 bases, with 17 bases between the two germline ends. Germline V gene sequence: CDR1 DFQATT, CDR2 SNEGSKA (reference sequence). The CDR3 has 15 amino acids. The CDR3 is CSARGMWGFDSPLHF. The DNA for the CDR3 is TGCAGTGCTAGGGGGATGTGGGGGTTTGATTCACCCCTCCACTTT.

This clonotype was observed at least ten times. The chain links TRBV4-2 to TRBJ1-2; the match to TRBD1 covers 12 bases. V lost 4 bases, J lost 9 bases, and 12 bases stayed unmatched. The germline CDR1 and CDR2 sequences are LGHNA and YNFKEQ. The CDR3 runs 16 residues. The CDR3, as DNA: TGTGCCAGCAGCCGAGCGTCCGGGACAGGGGGCGGACGCTACACCTTC. Translated, it gives CASSRASGTGGGRYTF.

This clonotype was picked up many times. This sequence joins TRBV5-1 and TRBJ1-1; D remains ambiguous. This CDR3 has 13 residues. Trimming pared 2 bases from V and 2 bases from J, leaving 7 bases between. Germline V gene sequence: CDR1 SGHRS, CDR2 YFSETQ. The CDR3 is CASSFSRNTEAFF. The CDR3 bases are TGCGCCAGCAGCTTTTCTAGAAACACTGAAGCTTTCTTT.

This clonotype occurred many times. CDR3 loop: CSAETSGGVNEQFF. The CDR3 DNA reads TGCAGTGCTGAGACTAGCGGGGGGGTCAATGAGCAGTTCTTC. This rearrangement joins TRBV20-1 to TRBJ2-1, with TRBD2 matching 14 bases. CDR3 length equals 14 residues. J gave up 6 bases and V 5 bases, and 3 bases lay outside the gene matches. Germline assignment: CDR1 DFQATT and CDR2 SNEGSKA (reference sequence).